Shown below are 18 T cell receptor beta chains from a single sample sequenced in a study of STAT5B mutations in CD4+ large granular lymphocyte leukemia. TCRdb's copy holds only in-frame clones and misses some; the assay was immunoSEQ multiplex PCR. Among 23,000 or so clones listed, 72% were seen once. Sequenced: CD4+ T cells from blood buffy coats. These receptors were obtained from a human donor in good health.

The genes are TRBV5-8 and TRBJ2-7; D perhaps matches TRBD1 (6 bases). Deletions cut 0 bases from V and 0 bases from J, with 10 bases between. CDR3 length equals 15 residues. Germline V gene lookup returns CDR1 SGHTS and CDR2 YDEGEE. CDR3 protein: CASSLGWDTSYEQYF. The CDR3 DNA reads as TGTGCCAGCAGCTTGGGTTGGGACACCTCCTACGAGCAGTACTTC.

V is TRBV18 and J is TRBJ1-5; D is ambiguous. V was trimmed by 3 bases and J by 4 bases, leaving 22 bases between them. The CDR3 covers 18 residues. CDR1 KGHSH and CDR2 LQKENI come from the germline V gene. CDR3 DNA sequence: TGTGCCAGCTCACCTGTTCCGACGTCGGGTAACGGGAATCAGCCCCAGCATTTT. Translated, it gives CASSPVPTSGNGNQPQHF.

The genes are TRBV7-2 and TRBJ2-7; D may match TRBD1 or TRBD2 (6 bases each). Trimming removed 0 bases from V and 4 bases from J, with 10 bases in between. Per germline, CDR1 SGHTA and CDR2 FQGNSA. This CDR3 has 14 residues. CDR3 nucleotide sequence: TGTGCCAGCAGCTTAGCCCCGGGGGCGTACGAGCAGTACTTC. Protein product: CASSLAPGAYEQYF.

The chain employs TRBV5-8 and TRBJ2-7; D uncertain. V was clipped by 2 bases and J by 0 bases, with 9 bases between them. From germline, CDR1 is SGHTS and CDR2 YDEGEE. The CDR3 totals 14 residues. This CDR3 is CASSFKTRSYEQYF. The DNA for the CDR3 is TGTGCCAGCAGCTTTAAGACACGCTCCTACGAGCAGTACTTC.

The chain has TRBV5-1 and TRBJ2-1; 14 bases align to TRBD2. V shed 5 bases, J shed 7 bases, and the junction held 5 bases outside the gene matches. The CDR3 extends over 15 amino acids. Germline V gene sequence: CDR1 SGHRS, CDR2 YFSETQ. CDR3 in amino acids: CASSPGLAGANEQFF. The CDR3 DNA follows: TGCGCCAGCAGTCCGGGACTAGCGGGGGCGAATGAGCAGTTCTTC.

This clone was recorded a few times. This chain connects TRBV19 to TRBJ2-7; TRBD1 aligns across 9 bases. The CDR3 has 15 amino acids. Per germline, CDR1 LNHDA and CDR2 SQIVND (reference sequence). V lost 2 bases to trimming and J lost 6 bases; unmatched junction nucleotides: 8. The CDR3: CASSISWTGASEQYF. The CDR3 DNA follows: TGTGCCAGTAGTATAAGCTGGACAGGGGCCAGCGAGCAGTACTTC.

The chain is built from TRBV9 and TRBJ2-7; possibly TRBD1 for D (6 bases). This CDR3 comprises 15 residues. Per germline, CDR1 SGDLS and CDR2 YYNGEE. V lost 4 bases and J lost 2, with 16 bases in between. CDR3: CASSPEQGIPYEQYF. CDR3 nucleotide sequence: TGTGCCAGCAGCCCCGAACAGGGTATCCCCTACGAGCAGTACTTC. Based on the CDR3 plus reference TRBV9 and TRBJ2-7, the full variable domain is DSGVTQTPKHLITATGQRVTLRCSPRSGDLSVYWYQQSLDQGLQFLIQYYNGEERAKGNILERFSAQQFPDLHSELNLSSLELGDSALYFCASSPEQGIPYEQYFGPGTRLTVT.

The chain has TRBV4-2 and TRBJ2-7; maybe TRBD2 (6 bases). V lost 4 bases, J lost 2 bases, and 9 bases lay in between. Germline V gives CDR1 LGHNA, CDR2 YNFKEQ. The CDR3 loop spans 13 amino acids. CDR3: CASSPTSAYEQYF. The CDR3 DNA follows: TGTGCCAGCAGCCCGACTAGTGCCTACGAGCAGTACTTC.

The chain combines TRBV5-4 with TRBJ2-7; 8 bases are a match to TRBD2. The germline CDR1 and CDR2 sequences are SGHNT and YYREEE (reference sequence). CDR3 size: 15 residues. The J segment lost 4 bases and the V segment lost 1 base, leaving 7 bases of the junction unmatched. The CDR3 DNA reads TGTGCCAGCAGCTTGCCTGGAGCGGGGGCGTACGAGCAGTACTTC. Translating gives CASSLPGAGAYEQYF.

The chain is built from TRBV6-1 and TRBJ2-3; 9 nucleotides align to TRBD2. The trim removed 4 bases at V and 9 bases at J, leaving 17 bases unmatched. CDR1 is MNHNS, CDR2 SASEGT, per germline. This CDR3 spans 17 amino acids. CDR3 region: CASSGDSRRGGLGTQYF. The CDR3 coding sequence is TGTGCCAGCAGTGGGGATTCGAGGCGGGGGGGCCTCGGGACGCAGTATTTT.

The V and J genes are TRBV5-4 and TRBJ1-2; TRBD1 matches at 7 bases. In germline, CDR1 is SGHNT, CDR2 YYREEE (reference sequence). Unmatched junction bases numbered 7, after V lost 5 bases and J lost 3 bases. This CDR3 has 14 amino acids. CDR3 DNA sequence: TGTGCCAGCAGTATTGAGCAGGGGGACTATGGCTACACCTTC. Residues: CASSIEQGDYGYTF.

The chain uses TRBV9 and TRBJ2-1; 12 nucleotides agree with TRBD2. The germline CDR1 and CDR2 sequences are SGDLS and YYNGEE. This CDR3 has 17 amino acids. Unmatched junction bases numbered 8, after V lost 0 bases and J lost 7 bases. The CDR3 region has the DNA TGTGCCAGCAGCGTAGCCCCGACTAGCGGGGGTATAAATGAGCAGTTCTTC. Protein sequence: CASSVAPTSGGINEQFF.

The chain recombines TRBV11-2 with TRBJ2-7; D may be TRBD2 (5 bases). V was trimmed by 6 bases and J by 3 bases, leaving 18 bases between them. CDR1 and CDR2 from the germline V gene are SGHAT and FQNNGV. The CDR3 is 15 amino acids. The CDR3 nucleotides are TGTGCCAGCAGTTCCCTATCGGGGAAGCTCTACGAGCAGTACTTC. It encodes CASSSLSGKLYEQYF. Using reference TRBV11-2 and TRBJ2-7 for the parts outside the CDR3, the full variable domain is EAGVAQSPRYKIIEKRQSVAFWCNPISGHATLYWYQQILGQGPKLLIQFQNNGVVDDSQLPKDRFSAERLKGVDSTLKIQPAKLEDSAVYLCASSSLSGKLYEQYFGPGTRLTVT.

The CDR3: CASSPFLNQPQHF. The CDR3 DNA reads as TGTGCCAGCAGTCCGTTCCTGAATCAGCCCCAGCATTTT. The chain carries TRBV6-6 and TRBJ1-5; D ambiguous. Germline V CDR1 and CDR2: MNHNY, SVGAGI (reference sequence). The CDR3 contains 13 residues. V lost 5 bases to trimming and J lost 4 bases, with 9 bases between them.

This sequence joins TRBV7-3 and TRBJ1-1; D is unclear. The V gene lost 1 base and the J gene lost 1 base, with 10 bases spanning the gap. CDR1 and CDR2 (germline): SGHTA, FQGTGA. The CDR3 is made up of 15 amino acids. DNA for the CDR3: TGTGCCAGCAGCTTAAACACTCAACCGAACACTGAAGCTTTCTTT. Translated: CASSLNTQPNTEAFF.

The chain links TRBV7-2 to TRBJ1-2, with a tentative D call TRBD1 (5 bases). There are 14 residues in the CDR3. CDR1 SGHTA and CDR2 FQGNSA come from the germline V gene. Trimming left V 5 bases short and J 7 bases short, with 17 bases between. CDR3 sequence: CASSALRDGSGYTF. The CDR3 nucleotides are TGTGCCAGCAGCGCCCTACGGGACGGGAGTGGCTACACCTTC.

The chain carries TRBV5-1 and TRBJ2-3, with D possibly matching TRBD2 (5 bases). V shed 4 bases and J shed 5 bases, with 11 bases lying between them. Germline loops: CDR1 SGHRS, CDR2 YFSETQ. This CDR3 region has 13 residues. The CDR3 nucleotides read TGCGCCAGCAGCGCGGACTTGGGAGATACGCAGTATTTT. It codes for CASSADLGDTQYF.

V usage is TRBV7-2 and J usage is TRBJ2-7; D remains unclear. The germline V and J ends were trimmed by 1 base and 0 bases, with 10 bases remaining between them. Germline-derived CDR1 and CDR2 are SGHTA and FQGNSA. CDR3 length: 15 residues. CDR3 region: CASSLVPGDSYEQYF. Here the CDR3 DNA reads TGTGCCAGCAGCTTAGTCCCAGGTGACTCCTACGAGCAGTACTTC.